The source of this T cell receptor (beta chain) is a study of lymphopenia after photon versus proton radiotherapy. Sequencing used immunoSEQ multiplex PCR; TCRdb keeps in-frame clones, though not all of them. The sample has roughly 23,000 clones; 80% to 95% are singletons. The CDR3 length is 13 residues. V shed 7 bases, J shed 2 bases, and the junction held 5 bases outside the gene matches. CDR1 and CDR2 (germline): MNHEY, SVGAGI. As regards this clone: The antigen remains undetermined.

Findings and limits, study-wide: Relative stability marked proton patients; photon patients lost diversity and naive cells.

The chain combines TRBV6-5 with TRBJ2-7, with TRBD2 matching 7 bases. This clonotype originated in a woman aged 70-85 years with pancreatic cancer. Some clones in this sample may be carry-over from other donors' samples. The specimen comprised peripheral blood, sampled from a patient treated with proton-based radiotherapy. The DNA of the CDR3 is TGTGCCAGCATCCAAGCGGGAACCTACGAGCAGTACTTC. It specifies CASIQAGTYEQYF.